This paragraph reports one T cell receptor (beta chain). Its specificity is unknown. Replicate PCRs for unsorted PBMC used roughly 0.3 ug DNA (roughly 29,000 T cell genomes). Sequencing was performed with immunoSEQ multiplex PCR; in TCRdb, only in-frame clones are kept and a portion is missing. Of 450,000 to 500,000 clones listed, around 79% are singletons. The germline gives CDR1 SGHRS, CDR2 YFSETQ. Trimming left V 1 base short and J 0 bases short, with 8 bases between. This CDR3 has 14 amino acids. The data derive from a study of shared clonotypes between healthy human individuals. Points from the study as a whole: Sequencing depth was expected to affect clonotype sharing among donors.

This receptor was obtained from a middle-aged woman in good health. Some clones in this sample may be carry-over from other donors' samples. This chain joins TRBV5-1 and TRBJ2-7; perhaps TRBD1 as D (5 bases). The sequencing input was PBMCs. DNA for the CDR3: TGCGCCAGCAGCTTGCCAGGGTACTCCTACGAGCAGTACTTC. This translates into CASSLPGYSYEQYF.